The T cell receptor (beta chain) described here comes from a study of blood T cells in healthy people across ages. The wider study: T cells yielded about one barcoded beta molecule per two cells through template switching.

This clonotype was seen a few times. The antigen is undetermined. Study-wide findings and caveats: Age showed a roughly linear inverse relationship with TCR beta diversity per million T cells.

A J-beta primer mix and a sample-barcoded 5' primer were used in a second PCR of about 7 to 12 cycles. Using its own MiXCR run on the 5' RACE reads, TCRdb lists one record per CDR3 protein. Found here are about 2 million distinct CDR3 sequences, roughly 49% of them singletons; the top ten hold 2.1%. It was ten milliliters of peripheral blood that were drawn from each donor. Per sample, no less than 5 micrograms of total RNA were extracted. Sequencing was carried out using blood. This clonotype was sampled from a woman in her thirties or forties in good health.

CDR3 sequence: CASSQVGQGLNEQFF. CDR3 nucleotide sequence: TGCGCCAGCAGCCAAGTGGGACAGGGCCTAAATGAGCAGTTCTTC. This rearrangement joins TRBV4-3 to TRBJ2-1; 9 nucleotides match TRBD1. The germline gives CDR1 LGHNA, CDR2 YSLEER. V dropped 1 base and J dropped 7; count of bases not matched to a gene: 5. The CDR3 runs 15 residues.